This TCR beta chain was identified during a study of blood T cell repertoires in COVID-19. Study-level background: Some COVID-19 samples were acute and others convalescent; all came from the United States, Italy and Spain.

TCRdb's copy holds only in-frame clones and misses some; the assay was immunoSEQ multiplex PCR. The sample includes around 130,000 clones, more than 80% of them seen just once. The CDR3 runs to 13 residues. Trimming removed 4 bases at V and 0 bases at J, with 5 bases between. Germline-derived CDR1 and CDR2 are ENHRY and SYGVKD. The TCR originated in a man in his 70s with active or convalescent COVID-19. The specimen was peripheral blood. The V gene is TRBV10-3, the J gene TRBJ2-3; no clear D. CDR3 amino acids: CAISAPSTDTQYF. CDR3 nucleotide sequence: TGTGCCATCAGTGCTCCGAGCACAGATACGCAGTATTTT.